The rows below give T cell receptor beta chains drawn from one sample of a study of blood T cell repertoires in COVID-19. The data were produced by immunoSEQ multiplex PCR, yet TCRdb's version contains in-frame clones alone and is incomplete. This table has 150,000 to 200,000 clones, around two thirds appearing once. The sequencing sample was made of peripheral blood. Receptor source: an elderly woman with acute or convalescent COVID-19. CDR3s include the opening cysteine and the closing phenylalanine or tryptophan. A D gene is named only where the DNA matches it firmly. Clone size appears in some rows only: once, few, many, or a class for an expanded clone.

CDR3,DNA,size,J,V,D
CASSILAGGYGYTF,TGTGCCAGTAGTATCCTGGCAGGGGGCTATGGCTACACCTTC,-,TRBJ1-2,TRBV19,TRBD1
CASSVGTSGSTDTQYF,TGTGCCAGCAGCGTAGGGACTAGCGGGAGCACAGATACGCAGTATTTT,few,TRBJ2-3,TRBV9,TRBD2
CASSLDPAGGNYGYTF,TGCGCCAGCAGCTTAGATCCGGCAGGGGGGAACTATGGCTACACCTTC,once,TRBJ1-2,TRBV5-1,TRBD1
CASSLMNTEAFF,TGTGCCAGCAGCCTAATGAACACTGAAGCTTTCTTT,-,TRBJ1-1,TRBV14,-
CASSLGPGGYEQYF,TGTGCCAGCAGTTTAGGTCCAGGGGGCTACGAGCAGTACTTC,-,TRBJ2-7,TRBV27,TRBD1
CASSTPRQGVETQYF,TGTGCCAGCAGCACTCCCAGACAGGGGGTGGAGACCCAGTACTTC,few,TRBJ2-5,TRBV3-1/TRBV3-2,TRBD1
CASMYLGRREAFF,TGTGCCAGCATGTATCTTGGGAGGAGGGAAGCTTTCTTT,-,TRBJ1-1,TRBV6-5,-
CASSSGNSPLHF,TGTGCCAGCAGCTCAGGGAATTCACCCCTCCACTTT,-,TRBJ1-6,TRBV7-9,-
CASSFEDRGDYGYTF,TGTGCCAGCAGTTTCGAAGACAGGGGTGACTATGGCTACACCTTC,-,TRBJ1-2,TRBV6-5,TRBD1
CASSAQTGNNSPLHF,TGTGCCAGCAGCGCCCAGACAGGGAACAATTCACCCCTCCACTTT,-,TRBJ1-6,TRBV9,TRBD1
CASSYAQRSSGNTIYF,TGTGCCAGCAGTTACGCCCAAAGGAGCTCTGGAAACACCATATATTTT,-,TRBJ1-3,TRBV6-5,-
CASTDPATGGSYNEQFF,TGTGCCAGCACCGACCCCGCTACGGGGGGCTCCTACAATGAGCAGTTCTTC,few,TRBJ2-1,TRBV28,TRBD2
CASSQGGQFNSPLHF,TGTGCCAGCAGCCAAGGGGGACAGTTTAATTCACCCCTCCACTTT,-,TRBJ1-6,TRBV4-2,TRBD1
CASSEQGMGAQYF,TGTGCCAGTAGTGAACAGGGGATGGGCGCCCAGTACTTC,-,TRBJ2-5,TRBV19,TRBD1
CASSAQTGVGNTIYF,TGTGCCAGCAGCGCCCAAACAGGGGTTGGAAACACCATATATTTT,few,TRBJ1-3,TRBV9,TRBD1
CASSGALFAGGPYNEQFF,TGCGCCAGCAGCGGGGCCCTTTTTGCGGGAGGGCCCTACAATGAGCAGTTCTTC,-,TRBJ2-1,TRBV5-1,TRBD2
CSVAISAGVNEQFF,TGCAGCGTAGCTATATCGGCGGGAGTAAACGAGCAGTTCTTC,-,TRBJ2-1,TRBV29-1,TRBD2
CASKHQGQVTYEQYF,TGTGCCAGCAAACACCAGGGACAGGTGACCTACGAGCAGTACTTC,-,TRBJ2-7,TRBV2,TRBD1
CASRSGQIDTQYF,TGTGCCAGCAGAAGCGGGCAAATAGATACGCAGTATTTT,-,TRBJ2-3,TRBV7-2,-
CASSSYRAPYEQYF,TGTGCCAGCAGCTCTTACAGGGCCCCATACGAGCAGTACTTC,-,TRBJ2-7,TRBV11-3,-
CASSMAGQFYEQYF,TGTGCCAGCAGCATGGCGGGACAGTTCTACGAGCAGTACTTC,-,TRBJ2-7,TRBV5-4,-
CASSLGQPGEKLFF,TGTGCCAGCAGCTTAGGGCAACCAGGTGAAAAACTGTTTTTT,-,TRBJ1-4,TRBV7-2,-
CASSITGINTEAFF,TGTGCCAGTAGTATAACAGGGATCAACACTGAAGCTTTCTTT,-,TRBJ1-1,TRBV19,-
CASSPEAYEQYF,TGTGCCAGCAGCCCAGAGGCCTACGAGCAGTACTTC,-,TRBJ2-7,TRBV7-9,-
CASSRRAAGAYEQYF,TGTGCCAGCAGTCGTCGGGCAGCGGGGGCCTACGAGCAGTACTTC,few,TRBJ2-7,TRBV28,TRBD2
CASSKLLSGDTQYF,TGTGCCAGCAGCAAATTACTCAGCGGTGATACGCAGTATTTT,-,TRBJ2-3,TRBV14,-
CASSTLDSRNQPQHF,TGTGCCAGTAGTACCTTAGACAGTCGCAATCAGCCCCAGCATTTT,-,TRBJ1-5,TRBV19,-
CAITSSGGGGEQFF,TGTGCCATCACATCGAGCGGAGGGGGGGGTGAGCAGTTCTTC,-,TRBJ2-1,TRBV10-3,-
CASSEAPPLAGVTDTQYF,TGTGCCAGCAGTGAAGCCCCTCCCCTAGCGGGAGTTACAGATACGCAGTATTTT,-,TRBJ2-3,TRBV6-1,TRBD2
CASSLMAGWTEAFF,TGTGCCAGCAGCTTAATGGCAGGGTGGACTGAAGCTTTCTTT,-,TRBJ1-1,TRBV7-9,-
CASSQSGGLEDNSPLHF,TGCGCCAGCAGTCAATCGGGAGGTTTAGAGGATAATTCACCCCTCCACTTT,-,TRBJ1-6,TRBV23-1,-